This TCR beta chain was captured by sequencing in a study of human T cells and chemical hapten exposure. Across the study: Affected patients, primarily female, had alopecia areata, totalis or universalis.

In TCRdb, the RACE reads were re-called with MiXCR into one record per CDR3 protein. The sample records about 58,000 distinct CDR3 sequences, around 12% being singletons. J lost 2 bases, V lost 4 bases, and 10 bases had no gene match. The CDR3 is 16 amino acids. Looked up from germline, CDR1 is MNHEY and CDR2 is SVGAGI. Time point denoted: patch test 3, about 24 weeks after DPC sensitization. Treatment: therapeutic diphenylcyclopropenone sensitization with weekly scalp DPC. Extraction of total RNA was performed on unfractionated whole blood. The material sequenced was whole blood, taken in connection with sensitization to the hapten diphenylcyclopropenone (DPC). The chain combines TRBV6-5 with TRBJ2-7; 8 nucleotides match TRBD1. This TCR was recovered from a man in his thirties or forties with alopecia areata. Some clones in this sample may be carry-over from other donors' samples. CDR3: CASSSTSGTGTYEQYF. The CDR3 DNA sequence: TGTGCCAGCAGTTCCACCTCCGGGACAGGTACCTACGAGCAGTACTTC.